The 3 T cell receptor beta chains listed next were all sequenced from one sample in a study of blood T cell repertoires in COVID-19. Produced via immunoSEQ multiplex PCR; TCRdb's table is partial and in-frame only. The sample contains about 240,000 clones, over 65% of which appear only once. Sequenced: peripheral blood. The receptors here all came from a woman of 80 years or more with acute or convalescent COVID-19.

The V gene is TRBV5-4, the J gene TRBJ1-4, with a weak D call TRBD1 (6 bases). Germline lookup yields CDR1 SGHNT and CDR2 YYREEE (reference sequence). V was trimmed by 4 bases and J by 2 bases, leaving 12 bases between them. The CDR3 sequence is 15 residues long. CDR3 residues: CASSRQAFTNEKLFF. In nucleotides, the CDR3 is TGTGCCAGCAGCCGACAGGCTTTCACTAATGAAAAACTGTTTTTT.

The V gene is TRBV18, the J gene TRBJ2-3; 8 nucleotides match TRBD2. This CDR3 spans 16 amino acids. From germline, CDR1 is KGHSH and CDR2 LQKENI. Trimming at V came to 6 bases and at J to 6 bases, leaving 14 bases not matched to a gene. The CDR3 DNA reads TGTGCCAGCTCGTCTACTAGCGGTGGACTCGTGGATACGCAGTATTTT. Its translation: CASSSTSGGLVDTQYF.

The table lists this clone with a few counts. The chain has TRBV19 and TRBJ1-1; D may be TRBD1 (5 bases). Germline CDR1 and CDR2: LNHDA and SQIVND (reference sequence). This CDR3 has 15 residues. The V end was cut by 7 bases, the J end by 4 bases, with 19 bases between. CDR3 protein: CASIQGGVGSTEAFF. In nucleotides, the CDR3 is TGTGCCAGTATCCAGGGAGGGGTCGGGAGCACTGAAGCTTTCTTT.